This TCR beta chain derives from a study of Ad26.COV2.S vaccination and SARS-CoV-2 variants (dated by TCRdb to about 2021). Context from the whole study: Donors in the vaccine arm were drawn from COV1001, a multicentre, randomized, double-blind, placebo-controlled phase I-IIa trial testing Ad26.COV2.S in healthy adults. Ad26.COV2.S was given intramuscularly at 5x10^10 or 1x10^11 viral particles, as a single shot or as two shots 56 days apart. Sequencing of the TCRbeta repertoire served to evaluate the specificity and breadth of SARS-CoV-2-reactive T cell receptors following Ad26.COV2.S vaccination. A total of around 32 samples were included in the TCR-sequenced set, comprising around 19 Ad26.COV2.S vaccine recipients, 5 placebo recipients and 8 SARS-CoV-2 convalescent individuals. Participants in the trial were split at random into five groups of five each, receiving low-dose or high-dose Ad26.COV2.S once or twice, or else placebo on both occasions. Throughout the experiments and outcome assessment, investigators stayed blinded to trial group allocation. Points the paper makes about the study in general: The authors noted that total T cell responses may have been underestimated by the TCR breadth and depth analyses. After vaccination, spike-specific CD8+ and CD4+ T cell responses were reported to show substantial breadth. Comparable non-spike TCR breadth was observed between vaccine and placebo recipients, consistent with only spike being contained in the vaccine. Spike-specific TCR breadth was higher in Ad26.COV2.S recipients than in placebo recipients (P = 0.0014). The study lacked the statistical power to compare responses across vaccine doses or regimens.

The immunoSEQ Assay was used to sequence TCRbeta CDR3 regions. After extraction, genomic DNA underwent amplification by bias-controlled multiplex PCR, followed by high-throughput sequencing. In the source study's methods: To quantify the absolute abundance of every unique TCRbeta CDR3 region, sequences were collapsed and filtered. T cell fraction was estimated by normalizing TCRbeta template counts to usable DNA, which was measured by amplifying reference genes present in all nucleated cells. Repertoire TCRs were annotated as SARS-CoV-2-specific when V gene, CDR3 amino acid sequence and J gene were exactly matched to a known reactive TCR set. MIRA supplied the reference SARS-CoV-2 TCR set, which was filtered for enrichment in COVID-19-positive ImmuneCODE repertoires so that public or cross-reactive TCRs were removed. Using the MIRA antigens, annotated TCRs were further analysed by specific ORF or by position within an ORF. Breadth was defined as annotated unique rearrangements over total unique productive rearrangements; depth was the summed frequency of those rearrangements. Two-sided Wilcoxon rank-sum tests were applied when comparing TCR breadth between groups. TCRdb carries this immuneACCESS record with in-frame sequences only. Its versions omit some clonotypes, under half of them owing to an unresolved V gene in the studies checked, with the rest unexplained. V, J and clone size are those of that table, while D and trimming were read from the DNA. This sample gives 350,000 to 450,000 clones in total; about nine tenths of them show up just once. Of the sample, 1.5% to 2% falls within the top ten clones.

This clone was picked up one time. Its antigen is not yet known. One base away there is no much larger clone; base qualities are not given. Reading the label with the study, this specimen's treatment or condition is: some 20 received Ad26.COV2.S at low or high dose, single or two shots; 5 received placebo; per-sample allocation not given. Repertoires of vaccine and placebo recipients were sequenced from samples collected on day 63 after the first injection. Between 29 July and 7 August 2020, Cohort 1b enrolled about 27 adults aged 18-55 years at one site in Boston, USA. Ad26.COV2.S was a replication-incompetent adenovirus type 26 vector expressing a prefusion-stabilized SARS-CoV-2 spike protein from the original Wuhan strain. The germline V gene (reference sequence) supplies CDR1 MNHNY and CDR2 SVGAGI. A distance of 13 bases separates the germline ends of V and J, which lose 2 bases and 3 bases respectively. From the cysteine through the phenylalanine, the CDR3 covers 15 amino acids. The DNA shown is the 45-base CDR3, in frame from base 1.

The chain is made from TRBV6-6 and TRBJ1-2, with no reliable assignment of the D segment. The receptor's source is a person between 18 and 65 years old who received the Ad26.COV2.S COVID-19 vaccine or a placebo. Sample: peripheral blood, taken in a trial of Ad26.COV2.S vaccine versus placebo. The nucleotides read TGTGCCAGCAGTTACCCAACACAACTAGACTATGGCTACACCTTC. It specifies CASSYPTQLDYGYTF.